Sequencing of this TCR beta chain was carried out in a study of blood T cell repertoires in COVID-19. The wider study: Some COVID-19 samples were acute and others convalescent; all came from the United States, Italy and Spain.

The CDR3 sequence is 13 residues long. CDR1 MNHNY and CDR2 SVGAGI come from the germline V gene (reference sequence). V gave up 7 bases and J gave up 5 bases, with 12 bases separating them. TCRdb keeps only in-frame clones here, not all; method: immunoSEQ multiplex PCR. The sample contains 110,000 to 150,000 clones, 80% to 90% of which appear only once. The source is a man in his 60s with active or convalescent COVID-19. This chain links TRBV6-6 with TRBJ1-5, with D possibly TRBD1 on 5 matching bases. Sample: peripheral blood. The CDR3 here is CASIGRVDQPQHF. Written as DNA, the CDR3 is TGTGCCAGCATAGGCAGGGTGGATCAGCCCCAGCATTTT.